A single sample is the source of the 18 T cell receptor beta chains below, sequenced in a study of blood T cell repertoires in COVID-19. The data were produced by immunoSEQ multiplex PCR, yet TCRdb's version contains in-frame clones alone and is incomplete. The sample holds 150,000 to 200,000 clones; around 90% are singletons and the top ten take roughly 6%. Sequences were obtained from peripheral blood. These receptors came from a man between 35 and 55 years old with active or convalescent COVID-19.

The chain combines TRBV28 with TRBJ1-5, with D possibly matching TRBD1 (5 bases). This CDR3 has 13 residues. Germline loops: CDR1 MDHEN, CDR2 SYDVKM. Trimming shortened V by 8 bases and J by 6 bases, and 14 bases separated the two germline ends. The CDR3 spells CASRAGVAQPQHF. CDR3 sequence (DNA): TGTGCCAGCCGCGCGGGGGTGGCTCAGCCCCAGCATTTT.

V usage is TRBV2 and J usage is TRBJ2-1, with D possibly matching TRBD1 (6 bases). The germline CDR1 and CDR2 sequences are SNHLY and FYNNEI. V was trimmed by 3 bases and J by 6 bases, leaving 15 bases between them. This CDR3 contains 15 residues. The CDR3 sequence is CASSDDRRIGNEQFF. For the CDR3, the DNA is TGTGCCAGCAGTGACGACAGGAGGATCGGCAATGAGCAGTTCTTC.

This chain connects TRBV27 to TRBJ2-7; TRBD1 aligns across 10 bases. This CDR3 is 14 amino acids long. Germline CDR1 MNHEY, CDR2 SMNVEV (reference sequence). V dropped 5 bases and J dropped 6; count of bases not matched to a gene: 7. The CDR3 loop reads CASSGGQGTSEQYF. The CDR3, as DNA: TGTGCCAGCAGTGGGGGACAGGGGACCTCCGAGCAGTACTTC.

The CDR3 DNA follows: TGTGCTAGTGGTTTTTCGGGTGGCGGTCTTGGCTACACCTTC. Its protein product is CASGFSGGGLGYTF. The V call is TRBV12-5, the J call TRBJ1-2; D uncertain. Trimming took off 3 bases at V and 7 bases at J, with 15 bases between the two ends. The CDR3 consists of 14 residues. Germline V gene sequence: CDR1 LGHNT, CDR2 FRNRAP.

This chain joins TRBV5-1 and TRBJ2-7; TRBD1 is a possible D gene (5 bases). Per the germline V gene, CDR1 is SGHRS and CDR2 is YFSETQ. V lost 2 bases, J lost 0 bases, and 12 bases lay in between. This CDR3 has 15 amino acids. The CDR3 nucleotides are TGCGCCAGCAGCTTCGGCGGACAACCCTCCTACGAGCAGTACTTC. As protein: CASSFGGQPSYEQYF.

The chain recombines TRBV2 with TRBJ2-2; D possibly corresponds to TRBD2 (6 bases). The CDR3 has 15 amino acids. Germline CDR1 reads SNHLY; CDR2 reads FYNNEI. The V and J ends lost 0 bases and 7 bases respectively, with 12 bases between them. Written as DNA, the CDR3 is TGTGCCAGCAGTGAAGCGAGCGGGTTTGTCGGGGAGCTGTTTTTT. This codes for CASSEASGFVGELFF.

The chain uses TRBV11-2 and TRBJ2-7, with D unresolved. The length of the CDR3 is 16 residues. Trimming removed 1 base from V and 4 bases from J, with 17 bases in between. The germline gives CDR1 SGHAT, CDR2 FQNNGV. In nucleotides, the CDR3 is TGTGCCAGCAGCTTAGGCCAAGGCGGTTTACTGTACGAGCAGTACTTC. Translated, it gives CASSLGQGGLLYEQYF.

The rearrangement uses TRBV5-1 and TRBJ1-1; 8 positions match TRBD1. The trim removed 4 bases at V and 1 base at J, leaving 3 bases unmatched. The germline V gene encodes CDR1 SGHRS and CDR2 YFSETQ. This CDR3 has 14 residues. Written as DNA, the CDR3 is TGCGCCAGCAGCCAGGGGGCGGCGAACACTGAAGCTTTCTTT. This translates into CASSQGAANTEAFF.

The rearrangement joins TRBV5-1 to TRBJ2-4; 8 nucleotides line up with TRBD2. V shed 0 bases, J shed 3 bases, and the junction held 5 bases outside the gene matches. The CDR3 is made up of 16 amino acids. CDR1 and CDR2 (germline): SGHRS, YFSETQ. CDR3 in amino acids: CASSLDGREVKNIQYF. The CDR3 bases are TGCGCCAGCAGCTTGGACGGGAGGGAGGTCAAAAACATTCAGTACTTC.

V is TRBV5-8 and J is TRBJ2-2; D remains ambiguous. Per the germline V gene, CDR1 is SGHTS and CDR2 is YDEGEE. The CDR3 is made up of 14 amino acids. The V end lost 4 bases, the J end lost 7 bases, and 14 bases lay between the germline ends. The CDR3: CASSGGSRVGELFF. CDR3 nucleotides: TGTGCCAGCAGCGGCGGATCCCGAGTCGGGGAGCTGTTTTTT.

The chain links TRBV2 to TRBJ1-2; 8 positions match TRBD1. The length of the CDR3 is 12 residues. CDR1 and CDR2 (germline): SNHLY, FYNNEI. J gave up 12 bases and V 6 bases, and 9 bases lay outside the gene matches. Written as DNA, the CDR3 is TGTGCCAGCAGCCGGACAGGGCTTGAGGACACCTTC. This codes for CASSRTGLEDTF.

The CDR3 spells CASSPPREADTQYF. Here the CDR3 DNA reads TGCGCCAGCAGCCCCCCGAGGGAAGCAGATACGCAGTATTTT. J is TRBJ2-3 and V is TRBV5-1; a possible D gene is TRBD2 (5 bases). Germline CDR1 reads SGHRS; CDR2 reads YFSETQ. Trimming pared 4 bases from V and 4 bases from J, leaving 13 bases between. This CDR3 has 14 amino acids.

The V call is TRBV7-2, the J call TRBJ2-3; unclear D gene. The germline V and J ends were trimmed by 1 base and 5 bases, with 10 bases remaining between them. This CDR3 contains 14 residues. Germline V gene data show CDR1 as SGHTA and CDR2 as FQGNSA. The CDR3 bases are TGTGCCAGCAGCTTAGATGGCCCCCTAGATACGCAGTATTTT. Protein product: CASSLDGPLDTQYF.

In its sample, this clone was seen a few times. The chain uses TRBV11-3 and TRBJ1-6; D is perhaps TRBD1 (5 bases). Germline V gene lookup returns CDR1 SGHNT and CDR2 YENEEA. V lost 3 bases, J lost 6 bases, and 12 bases lay in between. CDR3 length equals 15 residues. The CDR3 protein is CASSFGRRGNSPLHF. CDR3 in DNA: TGTGCCAGCAGCTTCGGGCGGAGGGGTAATTCACCCCTCCACTTT.

CDR3 in DNA: TGTGCGGCGACAGGGAACACCGGGGAGCTGTTTTTT. Translation gives CAATGNTGELFF. The chain is built from TRBV19 and TRBJ2-2, with D tentatively TRBD1 (6 bases). The CDR3 runs 12 residues. Per germline, CDR1 LNHDA and CDR2 SQIVND (reference sequence).

The chain couples TRBV18 to TRBJ1-2; D is undetermined. CDR1 KGHSH and CDR2 LQKENI come from the germline V gene. The CDR3 contains 13 residues. V was cut by 3 bases and J by 3 bases, with 8 bases left in between. DNA of the CDR3: TGTGCCAGCTCACCGGGCCGTGACTATGGCTACACCTTC. This gives the protein CASSPGRDYGYTF.

The V and J genes are TRBV7-9 and TRBJ2-1; TRBD2 might be the D (6 bases). Trimming took off 5 bases at V and 5 bases at J, with 13 bases between the two ends. From germline, CDR1 is SEHNR and CDR2 FQNEAQ (reference sequence). The CDR3 runs to 14 residues. The chain's CDR3 is CASSPGGNDNEQFF. CDR3 DNA: TGTGCCAGCAGCCCCGGGGGAAACGACAATGAGCAGTTCTTC.

This chain joins TRBV30 and TRBJ2-2; unclear D gene. V lost 0 bases to trimming and J lost 5 bases, with 16 bases between them. The CDR3 covers 16 residues. Germline CDR1 GTSNPN, CDR2 SVGIG (reference sequence). In nucleotides, the CDR3 is TGTGCCTGGAGTGTACTGAATCTATGGTATACCGGGGAGCTGTTTTTT. Protein product: CAWSVLNLWYTGELFF.